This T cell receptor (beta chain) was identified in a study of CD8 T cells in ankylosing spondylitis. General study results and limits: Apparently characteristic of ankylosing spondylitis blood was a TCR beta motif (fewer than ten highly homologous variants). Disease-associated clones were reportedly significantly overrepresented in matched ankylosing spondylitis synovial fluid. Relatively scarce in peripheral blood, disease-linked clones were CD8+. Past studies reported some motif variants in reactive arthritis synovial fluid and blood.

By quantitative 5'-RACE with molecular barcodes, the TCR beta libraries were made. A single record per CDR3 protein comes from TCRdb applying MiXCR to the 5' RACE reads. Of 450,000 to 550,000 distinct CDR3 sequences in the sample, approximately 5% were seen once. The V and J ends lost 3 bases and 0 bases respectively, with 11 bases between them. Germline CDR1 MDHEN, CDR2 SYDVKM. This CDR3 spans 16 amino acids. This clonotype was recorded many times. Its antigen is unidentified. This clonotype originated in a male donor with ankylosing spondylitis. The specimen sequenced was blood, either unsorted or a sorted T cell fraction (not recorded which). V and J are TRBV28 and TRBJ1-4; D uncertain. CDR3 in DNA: TGTGCCAGCAGTTTTGTGGCAGCAGCAACTAATGAAAAACTGTTTTTT. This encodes CASSFVAAATNEKLFF.